The 17 T cell receptor beta chains listed next were all sequenced from one sample in a study of control samples from healthy donors and cancer patients (dated by TCRdb to 2018 to 2020). Library preparation used the immunoSEQ multiplex PCR assay. The immuneACCESS repertoire file appears here via TCRdb, limited to in-frame rearrangements. These files lack a portion of the clones; in checked studies, under half of the deficit traces to unresolved V genes, and the cause of the others is not known. In this sample the table shows 150,000 or so clones, roughly 94% of which occur a single time. 13% to 15% of the sample is in the top ten clones. The sequenced sample was PBMCs. All receptors derive from a man aged 55 to 70 with colorectal cancer.

The CDR3 DNA reads as TGTGCCAGCAGGGTTAGCGGGATCTACGAGCAGTACTTC. The encoded protein is CASRVSGIYEQYF. The chain joins TRBV7-2 to TRBJ2-7, with TRBD2 matching 8 bases. With V trimmed by 6 bases and J by 3 bases, 4 bases remained unmatched. CDR1 SGHTA and CDR2 FQGNSA come from the germline V gene. This CDR3 comprises 13 residues. Drawing the rest from reference TRBV7-2 and TRBJ2-7, the complete variable domain is GAGVSQSPSNKVTEKGKDVELRCDPISGHTALYWYRQSLGQGLEFLIYFQGNSAPDKSGLPSDRFSAERTGGSVSTLTIQRTQQEDSAVYLCASRVSGIYEQYFGPGTRLTVT.

The chain combines TRBV11-2 with TRBJ1-1; tentative D call: TRBD1 (6 bases). CDR3 length: 15 residues. Germline CDR1 SGHAT, CDR2 FQNNGV. Trimming left V 5 bases short and J 0 bases short, with 13 bases between. CDR3 DNA: TGTGCCAGCAGCGAAGACGGGGGCCTGAACACTGAAGCTTTCTTT. Amino acids: CASSEDGGLNTEAFF.

As concerns this clone: Different DNA sequences within this sample yield the same CDR3. As DNA, the CDR3 is TGCGCCAGCAGCTTGGAACAGGGGTATGGCTACACCTTC. Amino acid sequence: CASSLEQGYGYTF. The genes are TRBV5-1 and TRBJ1-2, with 7 bases identical to TRBD1. This CDR3 comprises 13 residues. Per the germline V gene, CDR1 is SGHRS and CDR2 is YFSETQ. The V segment lost 0 bases and the J segment 5 bases; nucleotides outside the gene matches: 1.

The chain employs TRBV19 and TRBJ1-5; the D gene is possibly TRBD1 (5 bases). The V end was cut by 6 bases, the J end by 2 bases, with 8 bases between. CDR1 and CDR2 (germline): LNHDA, SQIVND (reference sequence). This CDR3 region has 13 residues. CDR3 DNA sequence: TGTGCCAGTAGGGGACGGGGCAATCAGCCCCAGCATTTT. Translated: CASRGRGNQPQHF.

The CDR3 DNA reads TGTGCCAGCTCGATAGGGACAGGGGCTTATAGCAATCAGCCCCAGCATTTT. It is translated as CASSIGTGAYSNQPQHF. The rearrangement joins TRBV18 to TRBJ1-5; 10 nucleotides line up with TRBD1. V shed 6 bases, J shed 0 bases, and the junction held 8 bases outside the gene matches. The CDR3 extends over 17 amino acids. Per the germline V gene, CDR1 is KGHSH and CDR2 is LQKENI.

V and J are TRBV4-2 and TRBJ2-3; 10 bases align to TRBD2. This CDR3 contains 15 residues. The germline V gene has CDR1 LGHNA and CDR2 YNFKEQ. The V and J ends lost 4 bases and 1 base, in that order; junction bases with no gene match: 2. CDR3 in amino acids: CASSLTSGGTDTQYF. The CDR3 DNA sequence: TGTGCCAGCAGCCTAACTAGCGGGGGCACAGATACGCAGTATTTT.

The rearrangement links TRBV12-3 or TRBV12-4 to TRBJ1-1; perhaps TRBD1 as D (5 bases). The CDR3 length is 11 residues. V dropped 5 bases and J dropped 9 bases, with 10 bases sitting between them. Written as DNA, the CDR3 is TGTGCCAGCAGTAACAGGCCAAAAGCTTTCTTT. Encoded protein: CASSNRPKAFF.

J is TRBJ1-4 and V is TRBV28; a possible D gene is TRBD1 (6 bases). This CDR3 contains 14 residues. The germline gives CDR1 MDHEN, CDR2 SYDVKM. V was cut by 5 bases and J by 7 bases, with 14 bases left in between. The CDR3 DNA follows: TGTGCCAGCAGTCTGATGGGGGGGGCTGAAAAACTGTTTTTT. The encoded protein is CASSLMGGAEKLFF.

V gene TRBV6-5 combines with J gene TRBJ2-5, with 8 bases lining up with TRBD1. The CDR3 length is 14 residues. Germline assignment: CDR1 MNHEY and CDR2 SVGAGI. With V trimmed by 4 bases and J by 1 base, 2 bases remained unmatched. Here the CDR3 reads CASSWTGIQETQYF. The CDR3, as DNA: TGTGCCAGCAGTTGGACAGGGATCCAAGAGACCCAGTACTTC.

This clone has only one observation. The V call is TRBV20-1, the J call TRBJ1-2; D not certain. Germline V gives CDR1 DFQATT, CDR2 SNEGSKA (reference sequence). The CDR3 covers 10 residues. Trimming removed 3 bases at V and 10 bases at J, with 9 bases between. The CDR3 loop is CSARRQIYTF. CDR3 nucleotides: TGCAGTGCTAGGAGGCAGATCTACACCTTC.

V and J are TRBV5-6 and TRBJ1-2, with a weak D call TRBD1 (5 bases). Germline V gene sequence: CDR1 SGHDT, CDR2 YYEEEE. Trimming cost V 0 bases and J 0 bases, with 21 bases left between them. This CDR3 spans 19 amino acids. The CDR3 is CASSLEYGTVDFPNYGYTF. DNA of the CDR3: TGTGCCAGCAGCTTGGAATACGGGACGGTAGATTTTCCTAACTATGGCTACACCTTC.

Remarks on this clone: This same CDR3 is encoded by further DNA sequences in the sample. The chain joins TRBV3-1 (or the pseudogene TRBV3-2) to TRBJ1-1; maybe TRBD1 (5 bases). The CDR3 has 13 residues. Germline values: CDR1 LGHDT, CDR2 YNNKEL (reference sequence). Trimming took 1 base from V and 4 from J, leaving 7 bases between them. CDR3 region: CASSQVGGTEAFF. The CDR3, as DNA: TGTGCCAGCAGCCAAGTCGGGGGCACTGAAGCTTTCTTT.

As regards this clone: The sample contains more than one DNA sequence encoding this CDR3. J is TRBJ2-2 and V is TRBV19, with TRBD1 matching 7 bases. Germline-derived CDR1 and CDR2 are LNHDA and SQIVND (reference sequence). The CDR3 length is 15 residues. V lost 3 bases, J lost 2 bases, and 3 bases stayed unmatched. CDR3 DNA sequence: TGTGCCAGTAGTATCGACAGGGTTAACACCGGGGAGCTGTTTTTT. This gives the protein CASSIDRVNTGELFF.

This chain joins TRBV14 and TRBJ2-7; a possible D gene is TRBD1 (6 bases). The CDR3 has 12 amino acids. The V gene lost 4 bases and the J gene lost 8 bases, with 12 bases spanning the gap. Per germline, CDR1 SGHDN and CDR2 FVKESK. The CDR3 DNA follows: TGTGCCAGCAGCCTCCACAGGGATCAGCAGTACTTC. Protein sequence: CASSLHRDQQYF.

The V call is TRBV29-1, the J call TRBJ1-1; 8 bases are shared with TRBD1. The CDR3 covers 14 residues. V gave up 3 bases and J gave up 3 bases; unmatched junction bases: 6. The germline CDR1 and CDR2 sequences are SQVTM and ANQGSEA. As DNA, the CDR3 is TGCAGCGTTGAGGGGCAGGGGGCGTACACTGAAGCTTTCTTT. It translates to CSVEGQGAYTEAFF.

V usage is TRBV6-5 and J usage is TRBJ2-5; 10 bases align to TRBD2. CDR1 and CDR2 from the germline V gene are MNHEY and SVGAGI. After removal of 6 bases from V and 5 bases from J, the junction contained 6 bases not matched to a gene. The CDR3 is made up of 14 amino acids. The DNA for the CDR3 is TGTGCCAGCAGGGTAGCGGGGGGAGGGGAGACCCAGTACTTC. Protein: CASRVAGGGETQYF.

The chain carries TRBV7-9 and TRBJ2-3; TRBD1 or TRBD2 may be the D gene (5 bases each). The CDR3 runs to 16 residues. V was trimmed by 1 base and J by 2 bases, leaving 13 bases between them. Per the germline V gene, CDR1 is SEHNR and CDR2 is FQNEAQ (reference sequence). The chain's CDR3 is CASSLGGSGHTDTQYF. The CDR3 region has the DNA TGTGCCAGCAGCTTAGGAGGGTCAGGACACACAGATACGCAGTATTTT.